Below are 18 T cell receptor beta chains sequenced from a single sample in a study of T cell responses to AZD1222 COVID-19 vaccine. The data were produced by immunoSEQ multiplex PCR, yet TCRdb's version contains in-frame clones alone and is incomplete. The table records roughly 130,000 clones, around 87% of them present only once. Here the sequenced sample was peripheral blood, taken on day 0 of AZD1222 vaccination. The receptors were gathered from an adult in good health.

The CDR3: CATSRGQGILNEKLFF. CDR3 DNA: TGTGCCACCAGCAGGGGACAGGGAATACTTAATGAAAAACTGTTTTTT. This chain joins TRBV15 and TRBJ1-4; TRBD1 agrees at 9 bases. From germline, CDR1 is LNHNV and CDR2 YYDKDF (reference sequence). The CDR3 sequence is 16 residues long. V gave up 3 bases and J gave up 4 bases; unmatched junction bases: 6. The whole variable domain, remainder taken from reference TRBV15 and TRBJ1-4, is DAMVIQNPRYQVTQFGKPVTLSCSQTLNHNVMYWYQQKSSQAPKLLFHYYDKDFNNEADTPDNFQSRRPNTSFCFLDIRSPGLGDTAMYLCATSRGQGILNEKLFFGSGTQLSVL.

The genes are TRBV7-2 and TRBJ1-6; a possible D gene is TRBD1 (5 bases). Germline CDR1 and CDR2: SGHTA and FQGNSA. The CDR3 consists of 15 residues. V was clipped by 2 bases and J by 9 bases, with 14 bases between them. The CDR3 DNA reads as TGTGCCAGCAGCTTATTGCAGGGATCTACTTCACCCCTCCACTTT. It translates to CASSLLQGSTSPLHF.

This clone has a single count. The V and J genes are TRBV10-3 and TRBJ2-1; D gene uncertain. The CDR3 length is 15 residues. V gave up 10 bases and J gave up 9 bases, with 25 bases separating them. Germline CDR1 is ENHRY and CDR2 is SYGVKD. CDR3 nucleotide sequence: TGTGCCACCCACCCGGTCGCGTATAGTGTAGGTGAGCAGTTCTTC. Its translation is CATHPVAYSVGEQFF.

The J gene is TRBJ1-1, the V gene TRBV28; TRBD1 is a possible D gene (5 bases). In germline, CDR1 is MDHEN, CDR2 SYDVKM. The germline V and J ends were trimmed by 4 bases and 1 base, with 16 bases remaining between them. The CDR3 has 16 amino acids. The CDR3 DNA reads as TGTGCCAGCAGTTCCTATCGTACAGGCCAGAACACTGAAGCTTTCTTT. This sequence encodes CASSSYRTGQNTEAFF.

The chain joins TRBV29-1 to TRBJ1-4; D remains unclear. CDR1 is SQVTM, CDR2 ANQGSEA, per germline. V was shortened by 5 bases and J by 4 bases, with 5 bases between the two germline ends. CDR3 length: 11 amino acids. The DNA for the CDR3 is TGCAGCGTTCTGAGTAATGAAAAACTGTTTTTT. This codes for CSVLSNEKLFF.

The chain links TRBV18 to TRBJ2-2; tentatively, D is TRBD1 (6 bases). Between the trimmed V and J ends, which lost 6 bases and 5 bases, there was a span of 13 bases. CDR3 length: 14 amino acids. Germline CDR1 KGHSH, CDR2 LQKENI. Here the CDR3 DNA reads TGTGCCAGCTCCTCCGGGACACTGACCGGGGAGCTGTTTTTT. Translation gives CASSSGTLTGELFF.

The chain carries TRBV7-8 and TRBJ2-7, with 8 bases aligning to TRBD2. The CDR3 is 16 residues long. From germline, CDR1 is SGHVS and CDR2 FQNEAQ. The junction had 6 bases not matched to a gene; V was cut back by 0 bases and J by 2 bases. The CDR3 region has the DNA TGTGCCAGCAGCTTAGCTGATAGCGGGGAGACCTACGAGCAGTACTTC. Translation: CASSLADSGETYEQYF.

The V call is TRBV7-9, the J call TRBJ1-6; 7 bases align to TRBD1. The CDR3 consists of 18 residues. J lost 1 base, V lost 5 bases, and 11 bases had no gene match. Germline V gene sequence: CDR1 SEHNR, CDR2 FQNEAQ (reference sequence). As DNA, the CDR3 is TGTGCCAGCAGCCATCCCTCGGGCAGGGGGTCCTATAATTCACCCCTCCACTTT. Its protein product is CASSHPSGRGSYNSPLHF. The whole variable domain, filled in from reference TRBV7-9 and TRBJ1-6, reads DTGVSQNPRHKITKRGQNVTFRCDPISEHNRLYWYRQTLGQGPEFLTYFQNEAQLEKSRLLSDRFSAERPKGSFSTLEIQRTEQGDSAMYLCASSHPSGRGSYNSPLHFGNGTRLTVT.

This clone was counted only a few times. This chain uses TRBV3-1 (or the pseudogene TRBV3-2) with TRBJ1-1, with 7 nucleotides matching TRBD1. Germline assignment: CDR1 LGHDT and CDR2 YNNKEL (reference sequence). Trimming cost V 3 bases and J 7 bases; bases outside gene matches: 8. The CDR3 extends over 14 amino acids. CDR3: CASSHPGTALEAFF. The CDR3 region has the DNA TGTGCCAGCAGCCATCCCGGGACAGCCCTTGAAGCTTTCTTT.

The chain joins TRBV5-1 to TRBJ2-3; D possibly corresponds to TRBD1 (5 bases). Looked up from germline, CDR1 is SGHRS and CDR2 is YFSETQ. The V end lost 2 bases, the J end lost 2 bases, and 9 bases lay between the germline ends. This CDR3 is 14 amino acids long. The CDR3 DNA sequence: TGCGCCAGCAGCTTAGGGGAAATCACAGATACGCAGTATTTT. This codes for CASSLGEITDTQYF.

The chain combines TRBV7-9 with TRBJ2-2; TRBD1 matches 8 bases. CDR1 is SEHNR and CDR2 is FQNEAQ in the germline V gene (reference sequence). The V and J ends lost 5 bases and 1 base, in that order; junction bases with no gene match: 9. The CDR3 contains 17 residues. The CDR3, as DNA: TGTGCCAGCAGCCTAAGAGGACAGGGAAAGAACACCGGGGAGCTGTTTTTT. Protein: CASSLRGQGKNTGELFF.

The chain combines TRBV25-1 with TRBJ1-2; no firm D call. The CDR3 runs 13 residues. Trimming took off 6 bases at V and 0 bases at J, with 8 bases between the two ends. Germline-derived CDR1 and CDR2 are MGHDK and SYGVNS. The CDR3: CASSRLANYGYTF. The CDR3 coding sequence is TGTGCCAGCAGCCGGTTAGCTAACTATGGCTACACCTTC.

The J gene is TRBJ1-5, the V gene TRBV7-9; no reliable D call. Germline V lookup: CDR1 SEHNR, CDR2 FQNEAQ (reference sequence). Between the trimmed V and J ends, which lost 1 base and 4 bases, there was a span of 14 bases. The CDR3 consists of 16 residues. For the CDR3, the DNA is TGTGCCAGCAGCTTAGTAGATATGGGGTCAAATCAGCCCCAGCATTTT. This encodes CASSLVDMGSNQPQHF.

The rearrangement links TRBV9 to TRBJ2-5; 7 bases are a match to TRBD1. The junction had 10 bases not matched to a gene; V was cut back by 3 bases and J by 5 bases. The CDR3 totals 15 residues. The germline V gene encodes CDR1 SGDLS and CDR2 YYNGEE. CDR3 nucleotides: TGTGCCAGCAGCGGGGACAGTGTTGCAGGGGAGACCCAGTACTTC. It yields the protein CASSGDSVAGETQYF.

This rearrangement joins TRBV2 to TRBJ2-1; D is possibly TRBD2 (6 bases). This CDR3 spans 11 amino acids. Germline lookup yields CDR1 SNHLY and CDR2 FYNNEI. V was clipped by 9 bases and J by 8 bases, with 11 bases between them. In DNA, the CDR3 is TGTGCCAGTATGGAGGGCTATGAGCAGTTCTTC. Translating gives CASMEGYEQFF.

The chain employs TRBV3-1 (or the pseudogene TRBV3-2) and TRBJ1-5, with 12 bases fitting TRBD1. The J segment lost 5 bases and the V segment lost 4 bases, leaving 3 bases of the junction unmatched. Germline V gives CDR1 LGHDT, CDR2 YNNKEL (reference sequence). This CDR3 is 15 amino acids long. The DNA for the CDR3 is TGTGCCAGCAGCCTTGGGACAGGGGGCTATCAGCCCCAGCATTTT. Protein: CASSLGTGGYQPQHF.

The DNA for the CDR3 is TGTGCCAGCAGCTCCAGGGACAGGGGGCTAGAGACCCAGTACTTC. This encodes CASSSRDRGLETQYF. The genes are TRBV7-8 and TRBJ2-5, with 12 bases fitting TRBD1. The germline V gene has CDR1 SGHVS and CDR2 FQNEAQ. The V gene end was trimmed by 4 bases and the J gene end by 4 bases; junction bases not matched to a gene: 4. The CDR3 loop spans 15 amino acids.

The V and J genes are TRBV12-3 or TRBV12-4 and TRBJ1-5; D remains unclear. V was pared by 6 bases and J by 3 bases, with 6 bases between. This CDR3 is 12 amino acids long. As DNA, the CDR3 is TGTGCCAGCAGCCCTTTCAATCAGCCCCAGCATTTT. The encoded protein is CASSPFNQPQHF.